This T cell receptor beta chain was identified during a study of CD8 T cells in ankylosing spondylitis. Study observations and caveats: The study looked at matched synovial fluid samples from ankylosing spondylitis patients. Disease-linked clones were reported to be significantly enriched there. Ankylosing spondylitis blood appeared to carry a characteristic TCR beta motif of roughly eight highly homologous variants. Disease-linked clones displayed a CD8+ phenotype and appeared relatively rarely in peripheral blood. Previously reported in reactive arthritis synovial fluid and blood were some of the motif variants.

V dropped 3 bases and J dropped 6 bases, with 11 bases sitting between them. The CDR3 has 14 residues. This clonotype has just a few counts. Its target is unknown. TCRdb itself ran the 5' RACE reads through MiXCR, one entry per CDR3 protein. The profile shows about 340,000 distinct CDR3 sequences, approximately 22% of them singletons. The receptor's source is a male donor with ankylosing spondylitis or in good health (not recorded which). Sequencing was performed on blood, either unsorted or a sorted T cell fraction (not recorded which). The chain is built from TRBV12-3 or TRBV12-4 and TRBJ2-2; TRBD2 might be the D (6 bases). This chain's CDR3 is CASSLGLSPGELFF. The CDR3 bases are TGTGCCAGCAGTTTGGGACTCTCACCCGGGGAGCTGTTTTTT.